This TCR beta chain was captured by sequencing in a study of T cell changes during pregnancy in multiple sclerosis. Assay: immunoSEQ multiplex PCR; the TCRdb copy retains only in-frame clones and omits some. Of fewer than 85,000 clones listed, over 75% are singletons. Germline V gives CDR1 SGDLS, CDR2 YYNGEE. CDR3 length equals 13 residues. V shed 7 bases and J 0 bases; nucleotides not matched to a gene: 2. This TCR came from a female donor with multiple sclerosis, enrolled in a pregnancy study. The sequencing here drew on peripheral blood, taken before pregnancy. The chain uses TRBV9 and TRBJ2-3; 7 bases are shared with TRBD2. Here the CDR3 reads CASRSGSTDTQYF. CDR3 sequence (DNA): TGTGCCAGCCGTAGCGGGAGCACAGATACGCAGTATTTT. Full variable domain (outside the CDR3, taken from reference TRBV9 and TRBJ2-3): DSGVTQTPKHLITATGQRVTLRCSPRSGDLSVYWYQQSLDQGLQFLIQYYNGEERAKGNILERFSAQQFPDLHSELNLSSLELGDSALYFCASRSGSTDTQYFGPGTRLTVL.